These T cell receptor beta chains were read from a single sample in a study of blood T cell repertoires in COVID-19. Clones were sequenced by immunoSEQ multiplex PCR, and TCRdb holds only the in-frame ones, with some missing. The sample lists around 39,000 clones, roughly 88% occurring once. Sequencing used peripheral blood. These TCRs come from a human donor in a cohort sampled during active COVID-19. The CDR3 runs from the conserved cysteine through the conserved F or W. D genes are given only for firm matches. Size tells how often a clone was seen (once, few, many) or the class of an expanded clone, and some rows leave it out.

D gene | J gene | CDR3 length | V gene | clone size | CDR3 DNA | CDR3 protein
TRBD2 | TRBJ2-1 | 20 | TRBV30 | NA | TGTGCCTGGAGCTCGACCGGGACTAGACTGACCCAGAGCTCCTACAATGAGCAGTTCTTC | CAWSSTGTRLTQSSYNEQFF
NA | TRBJ1-1 | 13 | TRBV28 | NA | TGTGCCAGCATCAAATCAGGGGTTACTGAAGCTTTCTTT | CASIKSGVTEAFF
TRBD1 | TRBJ1-4 | 16 | TRBV28 | NA | TGTGCCAGCAGTTTAGGGACAGGTGCAACTAATGAAAAACTGTTTTTT | CASSLGTGATNEKLFF
NA | TRBJ1-2 | 12 | TRBV19 | NA | TGTGCCAGTAGAACAGGGCAAAAAAGCTACACCTTC | CASRTGQKSYTF
TRBD1 | TRBJ1-4 | 15 | TRBV7-2 | few | TGTGCCAGCAGCTTATCAGGGACAGGAGGTGAAAAACTGTTTTTT | CASSLSGTGGEKLFF
NA | TRBJ1-5 | 15 | TRBV5-1 | few | TGCGCCAGCAGCTTGTACACCATCTTCAATCAGCCCCAGCATTTT | CASSLYTIFNQPQHF
TRBD2 | TRBJ2-3 | 17 | TRBV4-3 | NA | TGCGCCAGCAGCCCGCGGACTAGCGGGGGGGCCGCAGATACGCAGTATTTT | CASSPRTSGGAADTQYF
TRBD2 | TRBJ2-1 | 12 | TRBV18 | NA | TGTGCCAGCTCAACAACTAGCGGGGGAGAGTTCTTC | CASSTTSGGEFF
TRBD1 | TRBJ2-5 | 15 | TRBV14 | NA | TGTGCCAGCAGCCAAGATCACGGACAGGGGAAGACCCAGTACTTC | CASSQDHGQGKTQYF
TRBD2 | TRBJ2-4 | 13 | TRBV19 | NA | TGTGCCAGTAGTATAGAAGCGGGGAACATTCAGTACTTC | CASSIEAGNIQYF
NA | TRBJ2-1 | 15 | TRBV28 | NA | TGTGCCAGCAGCCTAAGACTGGGAAGAGGGAATGAGCAGTTCTTC | CASSLRLGRGNEQFF
NA | TRBJ1-4 | 16 | TRBV7-2 | NA | TGTGCCAGCAGCTTACAAGCTAAGAAAACTAATGAAAAACTGTTTTTT | CASSLQAKKTNEKLFF
TRBD1 | TRBJ1-5 | 13 | TRBV30 | few | TGTGCCTGGAGTGGACAGGGGAGTCAGCCCCAGCATTTT | CAWSGQGSQPQHF
TRBD1 | TRBJ2-7 | 13 | TRBV6-5 | NA | TGTGCCAGCAGCCGGACAGGGTCCTACGAGCAGTACTTC | CASSRTGSYEQYF
NA | TRBJ1-6 | 15 | TRBV19 | NA | TGTGCCAGTAGGGAAACAGGGATGTATAATTCACCCCTCCACTTT | CASRETGMYNSPLHF
TRBD2 | TRBJ2-1 | 18 | TRBV12-5 | NA | TGTGCTAGTGGTTTGGCCAACCTAGCGGGGTTCTCCTACAATGAGCAGTTCTTC | CASGLANLAGFSYNEQFF